The 32 T cell receptor beta chains presented below share a single source sample, sequenced in a study of blood T cells in healthy people across ages. A second PCR of 7 to 11 cycles used a sample-barcoded 5' primer and a J-beta primer mix. TCRdb reprocessed the 5' RACE reads with MiXCR, giving one entry per CDR3 protein. The repertoire holds some 1.5 million distinct CDR3 sequences, with roughly 27% as singletons. The sample comprised blood. The receptors here all came from a woman aged 25 to 39 in good health.

This clonotype has only a few counts. This sequence joins TRBV20-1 and TRBJ2-1; possibly TRBD2 for D (6 bases). Trimming left V 3 bases short and J 2 bases short, with 17 bases between. Germline V gene lookup returns CDR1 DFQATT and CDR2 SNEGSKA (reference sequence). The CDR3 spans 16 residues. In nucleotides, the CDR3 is TGCAGTGCTAGTGTGGTGCGGGGAACCCCCTACAATGAGCAGTTCTTC. This gives the protein CSASVVRGTPYNEQFF.

For this clonotype: This may arise from a read error, as a much more abundant clone is one base away. This chain connects TRBV5-6 to TRBJ2-4, with D possibly being TRBD1 or TRBD2 (6 bases each). The tail of the sequence fits TRBJ2-7 better, so the J call may be wrong. Germline CDR1 is SGHDT and CDR2 is YYEEEE. The CDR3 covers 12 residues. The CDR3, as DNA: TGTGCCAGCAGCTGGGGGGCTCTCGAGCAGTACGTC. Protein product: CASSWGALEQYV.

The V and J genes are TRBV20-1 and TRBJ1-1; D remains ambiguous. V shed 3 bases and J shed 0 bases, with 8 bases lying between them. The CDR3 loop spans 13 amino acids. The germline gives CDR1 DFQATT, CDR2 SNEGSKA (reference sequence). Here the CDR3 DNA reads TGCAGTGCTAGCGTCGTATTGAACACTGAAGCTTTCTTT. Translation: CSASVVLNTEAFF.

This clonotype was recorded many times. V usage is TRBV7-2 and J usage is TRBJ2-5, with no clear D. Looked up from germline, CDR1 is SGHTA and CDR2 is FQGNSA. Trimming removed 1 base from V and 1 base from J, with 13 bases in between. The CDR3 totals 16 residues. The CDR3 region is CASSLVGPTIQETQYF. The DNA for the CDR3 is TGTGCCAGCAGCTTAGTAGGTCCGACGATCCAAGAGACCCAGTACTTC. Using reference TRBV7-2 and TRBJ2-5 for the parts outside the CDR3, the full variable domain is GAGVSQSPSNKVTEKGKDVELRCDPISGHTALYWYRQSLGQGLEFLIYFQGNSAPDKSGLPSDRFSAERTGGSVSTLTIQRTQQEDSAVYLCASSLVGPTIQETQYFGPGTRLLVL.

This clonotype was detected many times. V gene TRBV7-4 combines with J gene TRBJ2-7; D is unclear. V dropped 5 bases and J dropped 3 bases, with 11 bases sitting between them. CDR1 SGHVT and CDR2 SQSDAQ come from the germline V gene. The CDR3 consists of 13 residues. The CDR3 reads CASSPTRCYEQYF. For the CDR3, the DNA is TGTGCCAGCAGCCCTACGAGGTGCTACGAGCAGTACTTC.

This clonotype appeared many times. In DNA form, the CDR3 reads TGTGCCAGCAGCTTACAGCGGGAGTGGGGAGAGACCCAGTACTTC. It translates to CASSLQREWGETQYF. The chain has TRBV7-2 and TRBJ2-5; 8 nucleotides line up with TRBD2. V was pared by 2 bases and J by 4 bases, with 6 bases of the junction left unmatched. In germline, CDR1 is SGHTA, CDR2 FQGNSA. The CDR3 is made up of 15 amino acids.

This chain links TRBV7-3 with TRBJ2-1; 7 nucleotides agree with TRBD1. Germline values: CDR1 SGHTA, CDR2 FQGTGA. The V gene end was trimmed by 1 base and the J gene end by 5 bases; junction bases not matched to a gene: 2. The CDR3 loop spans 14 amino acids. CDR3 loop: CASSLKDRNNEQFF. In DNA form, the CDR3 reads TGTGCCAGCAGCTTAAAGGACAGGAACAATGAGCAGTTCTTC.

This clonotype was found a few times. CDR3 sequence (DNA): TGCAGTGCTAGGGGTGGCAGCTATGAGGGGACAGAGGAGCAGTTCTTC. The encoded protein is CSARGGSYEGTEEQFF. The chain recombines TRBV20-1 with TRBJ2-1; TRBD1 agrees at 7 bases. There are 16 residues in the CDR3. Trimming took 3 bases from V and 10 from J; bases not matched to a gene: 18. Looked up from germline, CDR1 is DFQATT and CDR2 is SNEGSKA (reference sequence).

The table lists this clonotype with many counts. V gene TRBV7-9 combines with J gene TRBJ2-7, with D possibly being TRBD1 (5 bases). Germline values: CDR1 SEHNR, CDR2 FQNEAQ (reference sequence). V was pared by 2 bases and J by 6 bases, with 14 bases between. This CDR3 is 14 amino acids long. CDR3 in DNA: TGTGCCAGCAGCTTAAACGCGCAAGGGGTCGAGCAGTACTTC. This sequence encodes CASSLNAQGVEQYF.

The chain combines TRBV6-1 with TRBJ2-5; 12 positions match TRBD2. The CDR3 has 16 amino acids. J lost 3 bases, V lost 3 bases, and 5 bases had no gene match. The germline CDR1 and CDR2 sequences are MNHNS and SASEGT. CDR3 sequence reads: CASSETSGGRKETQYF. CDR3 coding DNA: TGTGCCAGCAGTGAGACTAGCGGGGGACGAAAAGAGACCCAGTACTTC.

In its sample, this clonotype was seen many times. The chain combines TRBV6-6 with TRBJ2-4, with 7 bases aligning to TRBD1. V lost 4 bases and J lost 2; bases outside the gene matches: 5. The CDR3 is 15 residues long. Germline V gives CDR1 MNHNY, CDR2 SVGAGI (reference sequence). CDR3 sequence (DNA): TGTGCCAGCAGTTCTACAGGGGTAACCAAAAACATTCAGTACTTC. Amino acids: CASSSTGVTKNIQYF.

This clonotype was picked up a small number of times. V gene TRBV7-9 combines with J gene TRBJ1-2; TRBD1 agrees at 10 bases. This CDR3 spans 13 amino acids. The V segment lost 7 bases and the J segment 7 bases; nucleotides outside the gene matches: 6. CDR1 SEHNR and CDR2 FQNEAQ come from the germline V gene (reference sequence). The CDR3 DNA reads TGTGCCAGCAACCGACAGGGGGCAGGTGGCTACACCTTC. It yields the protein CASNRQGAGGYTF.

This chain uses TRBV20-1 with TRBJ2-7, with 9 bases that match TRBD2. Germline loops: CDR1 DFQATT, CDR2 SNEGSKA (reference sequence). The CDR3 totals 14 residues. Trimming removed 2 bases from V and 2 bases from J; junction bases left unmatched: 4. CDR3 in DNA: TGCAGTGCTAGACCGCTAGCGGGGACCTACGAGCAGTACTTC. It is translated as CSARPLAGTYEQYF.

V gene TRBV12-3 or TRBV12-4 combines with J gene TRBJ2-3, with a tentative D call TRBD2 (6 bases). Trimming left V 6 bases short and J 0 bases short, with 13 bases between. This CDR3 is built from 15 residues. In DNA form, the CDR3 reads TGTGCCAGCAGGAGATTTAGCGGAAGCACAGATACGCAGTATTTT. Its translation is CASRRFSGSTDTQYF.

The chain joins TRBV20-1 to TRBJ2-5; no definite D call. The J call may not be correct, given that the DNA end is closer to TRBJ2-7. The CDR3 length is 12 residues. Germline CDR1 DFQATT, CDR2 SNEGSKA (reference sequence). In nucleotides, the CDR3 is TGCAGTGCTAGAGAGAAGGATTACGAGCAGTACTTC. This translates into CSAREKDYEQYF.

Ten or more counts support this clonotype. The chain employs TRBV4-1 and TRBJ2-7, with D possibly being TRBD1 or TRBD2 (5 bases each). The CDR3 has 14 amino acids. The germline V and J ends were trimmed by 0 bases and 4 bases, with 10 bases remaining between them. Germline V gives CDR1 MGHRA, CDR2 YSYEKL. The CDR3 sequence is CASSQDRGRYEQYF. CDR3 DNA: TGCGCCAGCAGCCAAGATCGGGGACGATACGAGCAGTACTTC.

This clonotype was recorded a few times. This rearrangement joins TRBV20-1 to TRBJ1-1; the D is unclear. Germline CDR1 reads DFQATT; CDR2 reads SNEGSKA (reference sequence). V was clipped by 3 bases and J by 1 base, with 12 bases between them. This CDR3 spans 14 amino acids. CDR3 nucleotides: TGCAGTGCTAGGTCGGGCGACAAGAACACTGAAGCTTTCTTT. The encoded protein is CSARSGDKNTEAFF.

The rearrangement links TRBV15 to TRBJ2-5, with unresolved D. CDR1 and CDR2 from the germline V gene are LNHNV and YYDKDF (reference sequence). The CDR3 has 12 amino acids. V was pared by 0 bases and J by 6 bases, with 5 bases between. The CDR3 is CATSRDRQTQYF. The CDR3 DNA reads as TGTGCCACCAGCAGAGATCGCCAGACCCAGTACTTC.

CDR3 DNA: TGCAGCGTCAGACAGGGTAGCACTGAAGCTTTCTTT. Its protein product is CSVRQGSTEAFF. The V gene is TRBV29-1, the J gene TRBJ1-1, with TRBD1 matching 7 bases. CDR1 is SQVTM and CDR2 is ANQGSEA in the germline V gene. V gave up 6 bases and J gave up 4 bases; unmatched junction bases: 5. This CDR3 has 12 residues.

This clonotype has only a few counts. CDR3 in amino acids: CATRESGGNTGELFF. The CDR3 DNA reads TGTGCCACCAGGGAGAGCGGGGGGAACACCGGGGAGCTGTTTTTT. The rearrangement joins TRBV24-1 to TRBJ2-2; 8 bases are shared with TRBD2. The junction had 4 bases not matched to a gene; V was cut back by 7 bases and J by 1 base. The CDR3 is 15 amino acids. The germline CDR1 and CDR2 sequences are KGHDR and SFDVKD.

This rearrangement joins TRBV10-3 to TRBJ2-5; D perhaps matches TRBD1 (5 bases). Looked up from germline, CDR1 is ENHRY and CDR2 is SYGVKD. The CDR3 extends over 13 amino acids. With 0 bases removed from V and 10 bases from J, the gap between germline ends came to 12 bases. This CDR3 is CAISESGQGIQYF. CDR3 nucleotide sequence: TGTGCCATCAGTGAGTCGGGTCAGGGAATCCAGTACTTC.

Only a few counts were recorded for this clonotype. V gene TRBV27 combines with J gene TRBJ2-7; TRBD2 matches at 16 bases. The CDR3 contains 18 residues. Germline V lookup: CDR1 MNHEY, CDR2 SMNVEV (reference sequence). V was clipped by 5 bases and J by 0 bases; unmatched bases: 7. The CDR3, as DNA: TGTGCCAGCAGTCCCTCGGGACTAGCGGGGGGGAGCTCCTACGAGCAGTACTTC. Protein: CASSPSGLAGGSSYEQYF.

The V call is TRBV2, the J call TRBJ1-6; D call uncertain. Trimming left V 0 bases short and J 8 bases short, with 17 bases between. CDR3 size: 17 residues. Germline values: CDR1 SNHLY, CDR2 FYNNEI. CDR3: CASSEALLGNEDSPLHF. CDR3 in DNA: TGTGCCAGCAGTGAAGCGCTTCTGGGGAATGAGGATTCACCCCTCCACTTT. The complete variable domain, with remaining parts taken from reference TRBV2 and TRBJ1-6, reads EPEVTQTPSHQVTQMGQEVILRCVPISNHLYFYWYRQILGQKVEFLVSFYNNEISEKSEIFDDQFSVERPDGSNFTLKIRSTKLEDSAMYFCASSEALLGNEDSPLHFGNGTRLTVT.

This clonotype has a single count. This may arise from a read error, as a much more abundant clone is one base away. This rearrangement joins TRBV12-3 or TRBV12-4 to TRBJ1-2, with D possibly TRBD1 on 5 matching bases. The CDR3 is 14 amino acids. CDR3 sequence reads: CACSSGTANYGYTF. CDR3 nucleotide sequence: TGTGCCTGCAGTTCCGGGACGGCTAACTATGGCTACACCTTC.

This clonotype came up many times. Relative to the germline gene, one junction end is altered; a read error may explain this. The rearrangement links TRBV12-3 or TRBV12-4 to TRBJ2-7, with 10 nucleotides matching TRBD2. The CDR3 loop spans 14 amino acids. CDR3 region: CASTPSGSSYEQYF. CDR3 DNA: TGCGCCAGCACCCCTAGCGGGAGCTCCTACGAGCAGTACTTC.

This clonotype was picked up many times. The chain joins TRBV28 to TRBJ1-2, with D perhaps matching TRBD1 (5 bases). The germline V gene encodes CDR1 MDHEN and CDR2 SYDVKM. The CDR3 has 13 amino acids. The V gene lost 3 bases and the J gene lost 8 bases, with 13 bases spanning the gap. This CDR3 reads CASSLTGPGGYTF. The CDR3 DNA sequence: TGTGCCAGCAGTTTGACGGGGCCGGGAGGCTACACCTTC.

Details on this clonotype: One end of the junction fails to match germline, which may point to a read error. The chain recombines TRBV4-3 with TRBJ2-3; no clear D gene. This CDR3 contains 15 residues. Germline loops: CDR1 LGHNA, CDR2 YSLEER. CDR3 sequence (DNA): TGCGCCAGCAGCCAAGAGACCTTCGGCACAGATACGCGGTATTTT. Translating it yields CASSQETFGTDTRYF.

This clonotype showed up just a few times. The chain couples TRBV7-2 to TRBJ1-5, with TRBD1 matching 7 bases. V was clipped by 5 bases and J by 1 base; unmatched bases: 8. CDR3 size: 16 residues. Germline CDR1 SGHTA, CDR2 FQGNSA. CDR3: CASSPPTGKSNQPQHF. For the CDR3, the DNA is TGTGCCAGCAGCCCCCCGACAGGGAAGAGCAATCAGCCCCAGCATTTT.

V is TRBV11-2 and J is TRBJ2-5; 8 nucleotides agree with TRBD2. The V gene end was trimmed by 5 bases and the J gene end by 0 bases; junction bases not matched to a gene: 8. CDR1 is SGHAT and CDR2 is FQNNGV in the germline V gene. CDR3 length: 16 amino acids. The CDR3 DNA is TGTGCCAGCAGCCCCCGGCGGGGGGCGTACCAAGAGACCCAGTACTTC. Protein sequence: CASSPRRGAYQETQYF.

This clonotype came up a few times. J is TRBJ1-2 and V is TRBV20-1, with D possibly TRBD1 on 6 matching bases. The V gene lost 6 bases and the J gene lost 7 bases, with 21 bases spanning the gap. The CDR3 loop spans 14 amino acids. Germline V CDR1 and CDR2: DFQATT, SNEGSKA (reference sequence). CDR3 in amino acids: CSADVRGATGGYTF. In nucleotides, the CDR3 is TGCAGTGCGGACGTCCGGGGGGCAACGGGTGGCTACACCTTC.

Worth noting for this clonotype: The junction and the germline gene differ at one end; a read error may be behind it. The J gene is TRBJ2-5, the V gene TRBV15; D gene ambiguous. The V gene's germline CDR1 is LNHNV and CDR2 YYDKDF (reference sequence). The CDR3 spans 13 residues. CDR3 nucleotide sequence: TGTACCACCAGCAGAGGCTTTACGGAGACCCAGTACTTC. This codes for CTTSRGFTETQYF.

This clonotype was observed a handful of times. The DNA for the CDR3 is TGTGCCAGTGCGGGGCGGGAAAATGAGCAGTTCTTC. Translation: CASAGRENEQFF. This chain uses TRBV4-2 with TRBJ2-1; a possible D gene is TRBD2 (6 bases). V shed 9 bases and J shed 7 bases, with 13 bases lying between them. Germline loops: CDR1 LGHNA, CDR2 YNFKEQ. The CDR3 has 12 residues.